This note documents a single T cell receptor beta chain sequence. Antigen specificity is unknown. The sample originates from a study of T cell repertoires in cytomegalovirus infection. Study information: Carrying CMV and the relevant HLA type showed in public TCR beta signatures. Study results and caveats: Clonotype analysis showed dominance of the ex vivo response by HLA-C-restricted CMV-specific TCR beta clonotypes.

TCRdb called the reads again in MiXCR, with one record for every CDR3 protein. This sample has 300,000 or so distinct CDR3 sequences, with around 25% found just once. The clonotype was recovered from a human donor in good health (CMV status not recorded). Some clones in this sample may be carry-over from other donors' samples. The sequencing used cultured PBMCs, collected from culture after CMV antigen stimulation.

The chain's CDR3 is CASSQDITPGAPKNIQYF. CDR3 in DNA: TGCGCCAGCAGCCAGGATATAACACCCGGGGCTCCCAAAAACATTCAGTACTTC. V usage is TRBV4-1 and J usage is TRBJ2-4, with D tentatively TRBD1 or TRBD2 (5 bases each). The CDR3 contains 18 residues. In germline, CDR1 is MGHRA, CDR2 YSYEKL. The V end lost 3 bases, the J end lost 2 bases, and 20 bases lay between the germline ends.